Shown below are 4 T cell receptor beta chains from a single sample sequenced in a study of cytomegalovirus exposure and HLA in healthy donors. With 60 Vbeta and 13 Jbeta primers, the PCR was carried out. The assay was immunoSEQ multiplex PCR, and TCRdb's table has in-frame clones only and misses some. The data contain about 250,000 clones, 65% to 85% of them seen just once; the ten biggest clones take up under 2.5%. Sequenced input: PBMCs. The receptor source for this set is a female donor in good health and CMV-seronegative.

The CDR3 sequence is CASSLTGLGEKLFF. In DNA form, the CDR3 reads TGCGCCAGCAGCCTGACAGGGTTAGGTGAAAAACTGTTTTTT. This sequence joins TRBV4-1 and TRBJ1-4; 7 nucleotides match TRBD1. V was pared by 4 bases and J by 7 bases, with 6 bases of the junction left unmatched. The length of the CDR3 is 14 residues. Germline V CDR1 and CDR2: MGHRA, YSYEKL.

The V call is TRBV29-1, the J call TRBJ2-7, with 8 bases lining up with TRBD1. The CDR3 has 13 amino acids. V gave up 7 bases and J gave up 0 bases; unmatched junction bases: 5. Germline CDR1 SQVTM, CDR2 ANQGSEA. CDR3 sequence reads: CSARQGISYEQYF. CDR3 DNA: TGCAGCGCCCGACAGGGGATCTCCTACGAGCAGTACTTC.

This clone is a singleton in its sample. The chain employs TRBV19 and TRBJ2-7; D is possibly TRBD2 (6 bases). The CDR3 has 12 residues. Per germline, CDR1 LNHDA and CDR2 SQIVND (reference sequence). V was trimmed by 3 bases and J by 6 bases, leaving 9 bases between them. CDR3 bases: TGTGCCAGTAGTATCGGCGGGACCGAGCAGTACTTC. It encodes CASSIGGTEQYF.

V usage is TRBV6-5 and J usage is TRBJ2-7, with 7 nucleotides matching TRBD2. From germline, CDR1 is MNHEY and CDR2 SVGAGI. The CDR3 is made up of 14 amino acids. V gave up 6 bases and J gave up 5 bases; unmatched junction bases: 10. CDR3 residues: CASRSGRLGDEQYF. The CDR3, as DNA: TGTGCCAGCAGATCCGGGAGGTTAGGCGACGAGCAGTACTTC.